One sample yielded the 14 T cell receptor beta chains listed below, sequenced in a study of blood T cell repertoires in COVID-19. The protocol was immunoSEQ multiplex PCR, while the TCRdb copy is restricted to in-frame clones and leaves out a portion. The table includes hundreds of thousands of clones, 83% detected once. The sample was peripheral blood. All receptors come from a woman aged 25 to 39 with COVID-19, enrolled during active disease.

This chain uses TRBV9 with TRBJ1-4; no clear D. Germline lookup yields CDR1 SGDLS and CDR2 YYNGEE. This CDR3 region has 12 residues. The V and J ends lost 3 bases and 10 bases respectively, with 10 bases between them. CDR3 nucleotide sequence: TGTGCCAGCAGCGGGGCCCAAGGAAAACTGTTTTTT. As protein: CASSGAQGKLFF.

The CDR3 protein is CASYDRLGYTF. CDR3 in DNA: TGTGCCAGCTATGACAGGTTGGGCTACACCTTC. V usage is TRBV27 and J usage is TRBJ1-2; D perhaps matches TRBD1 (6 bases). V was cut by 8 bases and J by 8 bases, with 12 bases left in between. Germline lookup yields CDR1 MNHEY and CDR2 SMNVEV (reference sequence). The length of the CDR3 is 11 residues.

In regard to this clone: The same CDR3 is also encoded by other DNA sequences in this sample. This rearrangement joins TRBV19 to TRBJ1-1; 8 bases match TRBD1. Trimming cost V 3 bases and J 1 base; bases outside gene matches: 1. The V gene's germline CDR1 is LNHDA and CDR2 SQIVND (reference sequence). This CDR3 has 14 residues. CDR3 sequence reads: CASSIRGQNTEAFF. CDR3 DNA: TGTGCCAGTAGTATCAGGGGGCAGAACACTGAAGCTTTCTTT.

This clone was detected once. CDR3 in amino acids: CASSTVAEPYEQYF. CDR3 DNA: TGTGCCAGTAGTACCGTAGCGGAGCCCTACGAGCAGTACTTC. The rearrangement links TRBV19 to TRBJ2-7; TRBD2 is a possible D gene (6 bases). The CDR3 runs to 14 residues. Per the germline V gene, CDR1 is LNHDA and CDR2 is SQIVND (reference sequence). V was pared by 4 bases and J by 2 bases, with 12 bases between. The variable domain in full, completed from reference TRBV19 and TRBJ2-7, reads DGGITQSPKYLFRKEGQNVTLSCEQNLNHDAMYWYRQDPGQGLRLIYYSQIVNDFQKGDIAEGYSVSREKKESFPLTVTSAQKNPTAFYLCASSTVAEPYEQYFGPGTRLTVT.

This chain links TRBV11-2 with TRBJ2-1; 10 bases are a match to TRBD2. Trimming cost V 5 bases and J 2 bases; bases outside gene matches: 6. This CDR3 is 16 amino acids long. CDR1 SGHAT and CDR2 FQNNGV come from the germline V gene. CDR3 sequence: CASSQRAGGAYNEQFF. CDR3 nucleotide sequence: TGTGCCAGCAGCCAGAGAGCGGGAGGGGCCTACAATGAGCAGTTCTTC.

The chain combines TRBV2 with TRBJ1-6; the D gene is possibly TRBD1 (5 bases). V was cut by 1 base and J by 8 bases, with 12 bases left in between. The CDR3 spans 15 residues. Germline CDR1 and CDR2: SNHLY and FYNNEI. CDR3 bases: TGTGCCAGCAGTGAAGGAGTCAGGGCGGATTCACCCCTCCACTTT. It codes for CASSEGVRADSPLHF.

The chain links TRBV19 to TRBJ1-5, with 7 bases aligning to TRBD1. CDR1 LNHDA and CDR2 SQIVND come from the germline V gene (reference sequence). Trimming at V came to 10 bases and at J to 3 bases, leaving 12 bases not matched to a gene. The CDR3 runs 15 residues. The CDR3, as DNA: TGTGCCACTTCCCTATGGACAGGACCCAATCAGCCCCAGCATTTT. Protein sequence: CATSLWTGPNQPQHF.

The gene calls are TRBV7-9 and TRBJ2-5; 9 bases match TRBD2. The V gene's germline CDR1 is SEHNR and CDR2 FQNEAQ (reference sequence). The CDR3 is 18 residues long. J was trimmed by 3 bases and V by 0 bases; bases with no gene match: 11. CDR3 bases: TGTGCCAGCAGCTTAGCCTCCGGGACTAGCCTTCCTGAAGAGACCCAGTACTTC. Protein: CASSLASGTSLPEETQYF.

This sequence joins TRBV24-1 and TRBJ2-7, with TRBD1 matching 8 bases. This CDR3 is 17 amino acids long. CDR1 is KGHDR and CDR2 is SFDVKD in the germline V gene. The V gene end was trimmed by 1 base and the J gene end by 2 bases; junction bases not matched to a gene: 9. The DNA of the CDR3 is TGTGCCACCAGTGATTTTAATCAGGGGGCAGGGGCCTACGAGCAGTACTTC. Protein product: CATSDFNQGAGAYEQYF.

J is TRBJ2-5 and V is TRBV14; D unresolved. The CDR3 has 15 residues. Trimming removed 4 bases from V and 4 bases from J, with 16 bases in between. Germline values: CDR1 SGHDN, CDR2 FVKESK. CDR3 bases: TGTGCCAGCAGCCCCTCGTTCGCGGTGGGAGAGACCCAGTACTTC. Translation: CASSPSFAVGETQYF.

On this clone itself: A much larger clonotype is one base distant, so this may be a read error. The same CDR3 is also encoded by other DNA sequences in this sample. The gene calls are TRBV9 and TRBJ2-7; 8 bases match TRBD2. Germline CDR1 reads SGDLS; CDR2 reads YYNGEE. The CDR3 contains 16 residues. V gave up 0 bases and J gave up 5 bases; unmatched junction bases: 10. The CDR3 loop reads CASSVGAGGGRDEQYF. The DNA for the CDR3 is TGTGCCAGCAGCGTAGGGGCGGGGGGCGGGCGGGACGAGCAGTACTTC.

This chain joins TRBV27 and TRBJ2-1; 12 positions match TRBD1. V shed 5 bases and J 4 bases; nucleotides not matched to a gene: 6. The CDR3 sequence is 16 residues long. CDR1 is MNHEY, CDR2 SMNVEV, per germline (reference sequence). CDR3 DNA: TGTGCCAGCAGTAACCGGGACAGGGGGCTGTACAATGAGCAGTTCTTC. Its translation: CASSNRDRGLYNEQFF.

The rearrangement uses TRBV7-2 and TRBJ2-3; 7 bases map to TRBD2. The CDR3 has 17 amino acids. With V trimmed by 5 bases and J by 5 bases, 16 bases remained unmatched. Germline V gene lookup returns CDR1 SGHTA and CDR2 FQGNSA. CDR3 amino acids: CASSIQTSLITQDTQYF. CDR3 bases: TGTGCCAGCAGCATACAGACTAGCTTGATCACCCAAGATACGCAGTATTTT.

This clone was counted only a few times. The chain is built from TRBV5-1 and TRBJ2-1, with 10 positions matching TRBD2. CDR3 length: 15 amino acids. Germline CDR1 SGHRS, CDR2 YFSETQ. Trimming took 5 bases from V and 6 from J; bases not matched to a gene: 8. The CDR3 loop reads CASREAGGRVNEQFF. In DNA, the CDR3 is TGCGCCAGCAGGGAAGCGGGGGGGCGAGTCAATGAGCAGTTCTTC.